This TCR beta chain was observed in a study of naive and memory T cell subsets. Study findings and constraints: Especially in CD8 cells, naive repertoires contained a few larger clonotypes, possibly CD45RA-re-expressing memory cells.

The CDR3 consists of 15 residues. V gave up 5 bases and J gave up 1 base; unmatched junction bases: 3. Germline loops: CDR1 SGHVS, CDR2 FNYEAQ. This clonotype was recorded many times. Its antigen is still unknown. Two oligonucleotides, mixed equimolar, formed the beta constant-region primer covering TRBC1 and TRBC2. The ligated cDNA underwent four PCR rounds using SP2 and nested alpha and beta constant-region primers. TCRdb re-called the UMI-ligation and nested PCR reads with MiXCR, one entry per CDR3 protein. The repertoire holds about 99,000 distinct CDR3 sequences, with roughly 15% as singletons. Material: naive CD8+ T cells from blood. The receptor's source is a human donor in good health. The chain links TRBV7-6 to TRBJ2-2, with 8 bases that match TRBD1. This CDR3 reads CASSPGQGNTGELFF. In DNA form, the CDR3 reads TGTGCCAGCAGCCCCGGACAGGGGAACACCGGGGAGCTGTTTTTT. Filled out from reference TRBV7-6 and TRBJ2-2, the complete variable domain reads GAGVSQSPRYKVTKRGQDVALRCDPISGHVSLYWYRQALGQGPEFLTYFNYEAQQDKSGLPNDRFSAERPEGSISTLTIQRTEQRDSAMYRCASSPGQGNTGELFFGEGSRLTVL.